This TCR beta chain was found in a study of blood T cells in healthy people across ages. Points from the study as a whole: Since the PBMCs were unsorted, naive and antigen-experienced cells could not be conclusively compared.

Concerning this clonotype itself: The antigen remains undetermined.

V dropped 1 base and J dropped 1 base, with 16 bases sitting between them. The length of the CDR3 is 17 residues. The germline gives CDR1 SEHNR, CDR2 FQNEAQ (reference sequence). With a J-beta primer mix and a sample-barcoded 5' primer, a second PCR ran about 6 to 11 cycles. From the 5' RACE reads, TCRdb called clonotypes with MiXCR, one entry per CDR3 protein. The sample has around 1.5 million distinct CDR3 sequences, around 55% seen once. Caucasian individuals from Russia who were healthy and aged about 6 to 95 acted as donors. Isolation of PBMCs gave at least 7 million cells per sample. Total RNA was isolated from each sample in quantities of at least 5.5 micrograms.

The V gene is TRBV7-9, the J gene TRBJ2-5; D might be TRBD1 (6 bases). Sequenced material: blood. The source is a man between 18 and 35 years old in good health. In nucleotides, the CDR3 is TGTGCCAGCAGCTTAGTTGGGGGCAGCCCAAGCCAAGAGACCCAGTACTTC. Translation: CASSLVGGSPSQETQYF. Together with reference TRBV7-9 and TRBJ2-5, the CDR3 gives the full variable domain: DTGVSQNPRHKITKRGQNVTFRCDPISEHNRLYWYRQTLGQGPEFLTYFQNEAQLEKSRLLSDRFSAERPKGSFSTLEIQRTEQGDSAMYLCASSLVGGSPSQETQYFGPGTRLLVL.